The rows below give T cell receptor beta chains drawn from one sample of a study of shared clonotypes between healthy human individuals. TCRdb's table, derived via immunoSEQ multiplex PCR, lists solely in-frame clones and lacks some. The table lists about 120,000 clones, about 70% of them singletons. The sequencing sample was made of memory CD8+ T cells sorted from blood. These receptors originate from a woman in her thirties in good health. Each CDR3 is given with its conserved first and last residue. Each record gives: V gene, D gene, J gene, clone size, CDR3 DNA, CDR3 protein. A D gene is named only where the DNA matches it firmly. Where a row states a size, it is once, few, many or the class of an expanded clone; other rows omit it.

TRBV7-2	TRBD2	TRBJ2-3	.	TGTGCCAGCAGCTTACGGGGGATTGCTGGCGGGAGGCTCGCAGATACGCAGTATTTT	CASSLRGIAGGRLADTQYF
TRBV27	TRBD2	TRBJ2-5	few	TGTGCCAGCCATAAGCGGGGGCAAGAGACCCAGTACTTC	CASHKRGQETQYF
TRBV19	.	TRBJ2-3	many	TGTGCCAGTAGTATTATTCCAGGCCAGGGCACAGATACGCAGTATTTT	CASSIIPGQGTDTQYF
TRBV28	.	TRBJ1-5	.	TGTGCCAGCAGCCGGACAGTTGAAGGCAATCAGCCCCAGCATTTT	CASSRTVEGNQPQHF
TRBV7-8	TRBD1	TRBJ2-7	.	TGTGCCAGCAGCGGACCGGGACAGGGGACCTACGAGCAGTACTTC	CASSGPGQGTYEQYF
TRBV19	.	TRBJ1-2	.	TGTGCCAGTAGTATAGAAGGGACCCCAGTCTATGGCTACACCTTC	CASSIEGTPVYGYTF
TRBV27	.	TRBJ2-1	.	TGTGCCAGCAGTTTATTAAGGCGGGCGGAGAATGAGCAGTTCTTC	CASSLLRRAENEQFF
TRBV2	TRBD2	TRBJ2-7	.	TGTGCCAGCAGTGATCCGGGAGGGCCGTTATACGAGCAGTACTTC	CASSDPGGPLYEQYF
TRBV5-1	.	TRBJ2-1	.	TGCGCCAGCAGCGTCCCTAGGGCCCACTACAATGAGCAGTTCTTC	CASSVPRAHYNEQFF
TRBV4-1	.	TRBJ1-2	.	TGCGCCAGCAGCCAAGATCGGGGGGACCCGCGAAGGGATGGCTACACCTTC	CASSQDRGDPRRDGYTF
TRBV6-1	.	TRBJ1-1	once	TGTGCCAGCAGTGAAGCCTTACGGACAGTCTACGTTGGGGAAGCTTTCTTT	CASSEALRTVYVGEAFF
TRBV10-3	TRBD2	TRBJ2-5	.	TGTGCCAGCAGTGAATGGACTAGCGCTCAAGAGACCCAGTACTTC	CASSEWTSAQETQYF
TRBV5-1	TRBD1	TRBJ2-1	.	TGCGCCAGCAGCCCGGGACAGGGGTACAATGAGCAGTTCTTC	CASSPGQGYNEQFF
TRBV4-2	.	TRBJ2-7	.	TGTGCCAGCAGCCAGTTGGTAGGGGGGGCCGAGCAGTACTTC	CASSQLVGGAEQYF
TRBV6-6	.	TRBJ1-1	.	TGTGCCAGCCGCGGTGGGGACACTGAAGCTTTCTTT	CASRGGDTEAFF
TRBV29-1	.	TRBJ2-1	.	TGCAGCGTAGAGGGGCTAGCACATGAGCAGTTCTTC	CSVEGLAHEQFF
TRBV5-1	.	TRBJ2-1	few	TGCGCCAGCAGCTTGAGTCTAGCCGGGGAGCAGTTCTTC	CASSLSLAGEQFF
TRBV5-1	.	TRBJ1-3	.	TGCGCCAGCAGCTTGGGGACAGAAGGAAACACCATATATTTT	CASSLGTEGNTIYF
TRBV28	.	TRBJ1-5	.	TGTGCCAGCAGTCTACAGGAAAATCAGCCCCAGCATTTT	CASSLQENQPQHF
TRBV9	.	TRBJ1-1	few	TGTGCCAGCAGCAACCGGGGATACACTGAAGCTTTCTTT	CASSNRGYTEAFF
TRBV19	TRBD1	TRBJ1-5	few	TGTGCCAGTAGTTCATCAGGGGGCGCATTTAGTCAGCCCCAGCATTTT	CASSSSGGAFSQPQHF
TRBV7-2	.	TRBJ1-5	.	TGTGCCAGCAGCTTTGGTTTTAGCAATCAGCCCCAGCATTTT	CASSFGFSNQPQHF
TRBV7-2	TRBD1	TRBJ2-5	.	TGTGCCAGCAGCAACCGGACAGGGGGGCAGACCCAGTACTTC	CASSNRTGGQTQYF
TRBV6-1	.	TRBJ1-1	.	TGTGCCAGCAGGCCAGGGGTGGTTCGCACTGAAGCTTTCTTT	CASRPGVVRTEAFF
TRBV7-7	.	TRBJ2-5	.	TGTGCCAGCAGCTTAGGGGTCCTAGCGCCCCGGGAGGAGACCCAGTACTTC	CASSLGVLAPREETQYF
TRBV5-5	TRBD2	TRBJ2-5	.	TGTGCCAGCAGCCCAGGGACGGACGGGAGGGCCCAGTACTTC	CASSPGTDGRAQYF
TRBV28	.	TRBJ1-3	.	TGTGCCAGCAGTTTATTAGGGGTCCCTGGAAACACCATATATTTT	CASSLLGVPGNTIYF
TRBV5-4	TRBD2	TRBJ2-1	.	TGTGCCAGCAGCCCCTATCCGCTCACGGTGCTAGCGGGAGAAAGGAGTGAGCAGTTCTTC	CASSPYPLTVLAGERSEQFF
TRBV30	TRBD1	TRBJ2-2	.	TGTGCCTGGGACAGGGAGTCGGCCGGGGAGCTGTTTTTT	CAWDRESAGELFF
TRBV5-1	TRBD1	TRBJ1-2	.	TGCGCCAGCAGCCCCCGGGGGGGGACAGGGGTGGACTATGGCTACACCTTC	CASSPRGGTGVDYGYTF
TRBV11-3	.	TRBJ2-7	.	TGTGCCAGCAGCAAGGACCCCGTCGCCGAGCAGTACTTC	CASSKDPVAEQYF
TRBV9	.	TRBJ2-7	.	TGTGCCAGCAGTGAAGGCGCCAGCTCCTACGAGCAGTACTTC	CASSEGASSYEQYF